This T cell receptor (beta chain) was found in a study of CD8 T cells in ankylosing spondylitis. Study results and limitations: There was a TCR beta motif, made of fewer than 10 highly homologous variants, that appeared characteristic of ankylosing spondylitis blood.

As for this clonotype: Its antigen is as yet unknown.

Germline CDR1 reads SNHLY; CDR2 reads FYNNEI. V was trimmed by 3 bases and J by 6 bases, leaving 8 bases between them. CDR3 length equals 13 residues. TCRdb used MiXCR to reprocess the 5' RACE reads, holding one entry per CDR3 protein. This table has about 540,000 distinct CDR3 sequences, approximately 11% appearing once. This sequence originates from a male donor with ankylosing spondylitis. V is TRBV2 and J is TRBJ2-2, with D possibly TRBD2 on 5 matching bases. The sequencing sample was made of blood, either unsorted or a sorted T cell fraction (not recorded which). The CDR3 here is CASSERVSGELFF. The CDR3 region has the DNA TGTGCCAGCAGTGAGCGGGTTTCCGGGGAGCTGTTTTTT.